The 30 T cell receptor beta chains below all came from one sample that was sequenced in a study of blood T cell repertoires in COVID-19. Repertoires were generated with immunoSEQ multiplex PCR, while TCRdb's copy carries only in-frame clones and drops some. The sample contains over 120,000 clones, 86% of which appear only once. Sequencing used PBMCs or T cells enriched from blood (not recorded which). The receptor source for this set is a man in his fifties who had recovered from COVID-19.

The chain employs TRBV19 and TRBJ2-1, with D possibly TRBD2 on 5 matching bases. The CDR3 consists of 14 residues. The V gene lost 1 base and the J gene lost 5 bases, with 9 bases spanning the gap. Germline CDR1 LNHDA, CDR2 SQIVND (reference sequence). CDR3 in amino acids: CASSIGPSNNEQFF. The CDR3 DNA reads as TGTGCCAGTAGTATAGGGCCTAGCAACAATGAGCAGTTCTTC.

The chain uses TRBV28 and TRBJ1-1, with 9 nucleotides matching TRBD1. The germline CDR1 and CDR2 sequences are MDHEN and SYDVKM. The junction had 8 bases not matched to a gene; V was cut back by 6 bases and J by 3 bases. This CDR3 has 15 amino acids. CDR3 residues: CASRRGQGWYTEAFF. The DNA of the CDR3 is TGTGCCAGCAGGAGAGGACAGGGGTGGTACACTGAAGCTTTCTTT.

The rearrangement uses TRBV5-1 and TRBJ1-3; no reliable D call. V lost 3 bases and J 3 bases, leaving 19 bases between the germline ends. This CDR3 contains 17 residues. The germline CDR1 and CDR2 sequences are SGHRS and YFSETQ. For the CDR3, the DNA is TGCGCCAGCAGCTCCCTAGGTCCGAGGTCGGGTGGAAACACCATATATTTT. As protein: CASSSLGPRSGGNTIYF.

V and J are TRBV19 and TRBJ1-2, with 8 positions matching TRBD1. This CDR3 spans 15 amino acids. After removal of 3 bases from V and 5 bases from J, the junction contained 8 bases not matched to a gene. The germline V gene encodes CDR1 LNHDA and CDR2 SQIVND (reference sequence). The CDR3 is CASSIPDRGLYGYTF. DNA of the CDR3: TGTGCCAGTAGTATTCCCGACAGGGGACTATATGGCTACACCTTC.

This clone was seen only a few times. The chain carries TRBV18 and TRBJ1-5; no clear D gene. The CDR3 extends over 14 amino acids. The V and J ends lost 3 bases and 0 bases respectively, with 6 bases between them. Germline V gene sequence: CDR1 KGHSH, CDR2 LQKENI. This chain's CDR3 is CASSPSYSNQPQHF. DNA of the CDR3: TGTGCCAGCTCACCGTCCTATAGCAATCAGCCCCAGCATTTT. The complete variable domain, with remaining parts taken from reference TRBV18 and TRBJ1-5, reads NAGVMQNPRHLVRRRGQEARLRCSPMKGHSHVYWYRQLPEEGLKFMVYLQKENIIDESGMPKERFSAEFPKEGPSILRIQQVVRGDSAAYFCASSPSYSNQPQHFGDGTRLSIL.

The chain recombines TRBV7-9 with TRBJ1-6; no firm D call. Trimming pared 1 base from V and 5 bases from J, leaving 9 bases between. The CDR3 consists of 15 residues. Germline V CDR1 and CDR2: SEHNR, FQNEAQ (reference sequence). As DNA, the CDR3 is TGTGCCAGCAGCTTAGGCGCGGTTGATAATTCACCCCTCCACTTT. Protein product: CASSLGAVDNSPLHF.

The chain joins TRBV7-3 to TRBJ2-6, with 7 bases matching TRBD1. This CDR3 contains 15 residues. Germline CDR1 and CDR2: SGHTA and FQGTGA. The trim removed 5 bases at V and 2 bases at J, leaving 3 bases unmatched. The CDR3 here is CASSPGQPGANVLTF. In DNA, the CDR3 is TGTGCCAGCAGCCCGGGACAGCCTGGGGCCAACGTCCTGACTTTC.

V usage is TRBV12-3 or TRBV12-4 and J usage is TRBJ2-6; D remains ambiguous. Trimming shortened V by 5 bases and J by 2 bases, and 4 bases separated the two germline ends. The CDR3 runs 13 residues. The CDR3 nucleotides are TGTGCCAGCAGTCTTGCTGGGGCCAACGTCCTGACTTTC. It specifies CASSLAGANVLTF.

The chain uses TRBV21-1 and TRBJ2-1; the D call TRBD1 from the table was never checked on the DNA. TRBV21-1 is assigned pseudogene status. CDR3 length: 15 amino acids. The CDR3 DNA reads TGTGCCAGCAGCAAAGACAGGTTTGCCTACAATGAGCAGTTCTTC. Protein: CASSKDRFAYNEQFF.

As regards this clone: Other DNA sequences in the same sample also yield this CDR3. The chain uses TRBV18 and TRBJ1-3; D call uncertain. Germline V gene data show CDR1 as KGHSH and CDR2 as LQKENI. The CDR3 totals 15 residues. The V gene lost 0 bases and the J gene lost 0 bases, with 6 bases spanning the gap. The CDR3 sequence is CASSPPGLSGNTIYF. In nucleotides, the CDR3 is TGTGCCAGCTCACCACCGGGCCTCTCTGGAAACACCATATATTTT.

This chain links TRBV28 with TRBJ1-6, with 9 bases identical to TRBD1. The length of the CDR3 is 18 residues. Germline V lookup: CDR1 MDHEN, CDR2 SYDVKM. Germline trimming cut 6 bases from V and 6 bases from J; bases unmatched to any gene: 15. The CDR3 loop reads CASRLPGYRDRVNSPLHF. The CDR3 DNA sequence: TGTGCCAGCAGACTCCCCGGATACCGGGACAGGGTTAATTCACCCCTCCACTTT.

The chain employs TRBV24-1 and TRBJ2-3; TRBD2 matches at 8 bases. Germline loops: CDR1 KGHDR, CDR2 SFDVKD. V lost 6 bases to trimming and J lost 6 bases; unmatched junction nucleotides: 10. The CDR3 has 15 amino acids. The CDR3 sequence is CATSPREGLADTQYF. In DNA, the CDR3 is TGTGCCACCAGTCCCCGGGAGGGATTAGCCGATACGCAGTATTTT.

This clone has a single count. The CDR3, as DNA: TGTGCCTGGGGGCAGGGGACAGATAGCAATCAGCCCCAGCATTTT. Protein: CAWGQGTDSNQPQHF. The chain recombines TRBV30 with TRBJ1-5, with 7 bases aligning to TRBD1. The CDR3 has 15 residues. Germline V gene lookup returns CDR1 GTSNPN and CDR2 SVGIG (reference sequence). V lost 5 bases and J lost 0; bases outside the gene matches: 7.

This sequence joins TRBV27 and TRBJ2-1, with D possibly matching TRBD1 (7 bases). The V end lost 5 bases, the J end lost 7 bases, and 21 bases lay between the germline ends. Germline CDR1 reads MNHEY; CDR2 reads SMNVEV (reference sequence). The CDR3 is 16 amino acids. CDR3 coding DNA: TGTGCCAGCAGTAGAGCGGGCAGGGGGTTTCTTAATGAGCAGTTCTTC. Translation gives CASSRAGRGFLNEQFF.

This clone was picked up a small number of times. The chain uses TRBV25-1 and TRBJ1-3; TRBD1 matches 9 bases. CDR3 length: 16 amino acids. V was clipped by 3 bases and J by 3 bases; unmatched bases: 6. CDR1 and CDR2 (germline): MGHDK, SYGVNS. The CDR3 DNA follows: TGTGCCAGCAGTGATCCAAGGACAGGGGATGGAAACACCATATATTTT. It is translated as CASSDPRTGDGNTIYF.

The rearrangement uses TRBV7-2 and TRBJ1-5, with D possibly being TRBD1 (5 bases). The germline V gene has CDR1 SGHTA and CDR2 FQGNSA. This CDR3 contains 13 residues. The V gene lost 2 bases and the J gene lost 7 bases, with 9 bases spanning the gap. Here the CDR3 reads CASSLRQGQPQHF. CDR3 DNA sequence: TGTGCCAGCAGCTTAAGGCAGGGCCAGCCCCAGCATTTT.

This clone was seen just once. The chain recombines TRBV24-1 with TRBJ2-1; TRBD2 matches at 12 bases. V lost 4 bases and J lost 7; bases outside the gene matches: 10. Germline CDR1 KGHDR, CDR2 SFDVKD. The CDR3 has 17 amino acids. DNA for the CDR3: TGTGCCACCAGTGACTTCCCTAGCGGGGGGGCCGCGAATGAGCAGTTCTTC. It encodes CATSDFPSGGAANEQFF.

CDR3 sequence (DNA): TGTGCCACCAGCAGAGACCTGGGAGGGCTGGCTGAAGCTTTCTTT. Protein product: CATSRDLGGLAEAFF. This chain links TRBV15 with TRBJ1-1; D is uncertain. CDR1 and CDR2 from the germline V gene are LNHNV and YYDKDF (reference sequence). The V end was cut by 0 bases, the J end by 6 bases, with 14 bases between. This CDR3 has 15 amino acids. Full variable domain (remainder filled in from reference TRBV15 and TRBJ1-1): DAMVIQNPRYQVTQFGKPVTLSCSQTLNHNVMYWYQQKSSQAPKLLFHYYDKDFNNEADTPDNFQSRRPNTSFCFLDIRSPGLGDTAMYLCATSRDLGGLAEAFFGQGTRLTVV.

The CDR3 coding sequence is TGTGCCAGCATCCTTGCGGGGTCGGGAAACACCATATATTTT. It yields the protein CASILAGSGNTIYF. The chain employs TRBV28 and TRBJ1-3; no definite D call. V was clipped by 7 bases and J by 4 bases, with 14 bases between them. Germline V CDR1 and CDR2: MDHEN, SYDVKM. The CDR3 runs 14 residues.

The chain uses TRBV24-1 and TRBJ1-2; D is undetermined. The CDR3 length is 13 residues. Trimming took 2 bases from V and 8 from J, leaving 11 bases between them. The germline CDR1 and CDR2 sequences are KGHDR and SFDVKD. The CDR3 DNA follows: TGTGCCACCAGTGATTCGTCCCCGAGAGGCTACACCTTC. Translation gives CATSDSSPRGYTF.

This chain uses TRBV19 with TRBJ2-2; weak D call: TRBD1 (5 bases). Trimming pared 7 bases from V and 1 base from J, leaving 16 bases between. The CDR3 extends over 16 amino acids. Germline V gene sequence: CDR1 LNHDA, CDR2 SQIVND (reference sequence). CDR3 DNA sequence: TGTGCCAGTAACGCTTTGAGTCAGGGGAACACCGGGGAGCTGTTTTTT. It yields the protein CASNALSQGNTGELFF.

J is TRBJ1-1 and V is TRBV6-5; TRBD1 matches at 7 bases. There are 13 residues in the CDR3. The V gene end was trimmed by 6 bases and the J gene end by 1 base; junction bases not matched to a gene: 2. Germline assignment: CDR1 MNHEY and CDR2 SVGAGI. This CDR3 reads CASRAGGNTEAFF. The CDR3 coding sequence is TGTGCCAGCAGGGCAGGGGGGAACACTGAAGCTTTCTTT.

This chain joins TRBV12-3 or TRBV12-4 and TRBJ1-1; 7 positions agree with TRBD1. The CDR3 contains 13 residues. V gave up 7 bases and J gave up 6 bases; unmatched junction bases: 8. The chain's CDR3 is CASTTQGRSEAFF. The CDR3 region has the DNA TGTGCCAGCACTACACAGGGGCGGTCTGAAGCTTTCTTT.

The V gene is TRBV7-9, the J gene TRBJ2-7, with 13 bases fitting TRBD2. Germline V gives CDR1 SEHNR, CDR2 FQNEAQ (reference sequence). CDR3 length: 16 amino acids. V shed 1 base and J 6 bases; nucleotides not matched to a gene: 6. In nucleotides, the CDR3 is TGTGCCAGCAGCTTAGGTGGTGGACTAGCGGGAGCCGAGCAGTACTTC. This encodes CASSLGGGLAGAEQYF.

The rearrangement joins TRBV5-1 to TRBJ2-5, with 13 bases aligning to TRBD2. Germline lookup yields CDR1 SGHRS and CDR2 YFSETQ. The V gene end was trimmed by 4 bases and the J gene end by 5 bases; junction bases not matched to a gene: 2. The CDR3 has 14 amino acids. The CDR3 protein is CASSPLAGGETQYF. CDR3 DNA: TGCGCCAGCAGCCCACTAGCGGGGGGGGAGACCCAGTACTTC.

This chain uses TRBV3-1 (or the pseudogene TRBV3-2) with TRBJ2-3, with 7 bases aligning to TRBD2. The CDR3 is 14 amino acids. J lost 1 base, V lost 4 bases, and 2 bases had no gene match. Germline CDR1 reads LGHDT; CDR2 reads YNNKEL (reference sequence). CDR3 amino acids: CASSRSGGTDTQYF. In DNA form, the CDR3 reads TGTGCCAGCAGCCGGAGCGGGGGCACAGATACGCAGTATTTT.

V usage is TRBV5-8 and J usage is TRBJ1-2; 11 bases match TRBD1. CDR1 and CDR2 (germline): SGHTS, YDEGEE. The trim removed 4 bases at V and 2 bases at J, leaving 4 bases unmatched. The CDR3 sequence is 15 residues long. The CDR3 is CASSPDRGQNYGYTF. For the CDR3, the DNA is TGTGCCAGCAGCCCGGACAGGGGGCAGAACTATGGCTACACCTTC.

The CDR3 here is CASSTQPQGADGYTF. In DNA form, the CDR3 reads TGTGCCAGTAGTACCCAGCCGCAGGGGGCGGATGGCTACACCTTC. The J gene is TRBJ1-2, the V gene TRBV19; the match to TRBD1 covers 8 bases. The CDR3 loop spans 15 amino acids. Trimming cost V 4 bases and J 6 bases; bases outside gene matches: 10. The V gene's germline CDR1 is LNHDA and CDR2 SQIVND (reference sequence).

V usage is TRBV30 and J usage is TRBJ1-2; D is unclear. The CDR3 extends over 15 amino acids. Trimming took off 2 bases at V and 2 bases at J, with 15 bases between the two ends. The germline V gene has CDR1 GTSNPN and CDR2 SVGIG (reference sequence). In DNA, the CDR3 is TGTGCCTGGAGTCGGGGTGGGCAGAAGAACTATGGCTACACCTTC. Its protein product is CAWSRGGQKNYGYTF.

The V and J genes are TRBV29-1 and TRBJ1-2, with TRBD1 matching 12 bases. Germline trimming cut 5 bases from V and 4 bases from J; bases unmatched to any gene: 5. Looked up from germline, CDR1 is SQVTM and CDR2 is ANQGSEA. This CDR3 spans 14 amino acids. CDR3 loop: CSVRDRGRGYGYTF. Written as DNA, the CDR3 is TGCAGCGTTCGGGACAGGGGGCGCGGCTATGGCTACACCTTC. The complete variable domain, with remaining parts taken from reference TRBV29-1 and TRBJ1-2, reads SAVISQKPSRDICQRGTSLTIQCQVDSQVTMMFWYRQQPGQSLTLIATANQGSEATYESGFVIDKFPISRPNLTFSTLTVSNMSPEDSSIYLCSVRDRGRGYGYTFGSGTRLTVV.